This T cell receptor beta chain is drawn from a study of shared clonotypes between healthy human individuals. On this clone: The antigen remains unidentified.

Study-level points and caveats: Researchers found naive subsets generally carried larger estimated richness than memory subsets.

This CDR3 is 17 amino acids long. Unmatched junction bases numbered 16, after V lost 1 base and J lost 7 bases. In germline, CDR1 is SQVTM, CDR2 ANQGSEA. Repertoires were generated with immunoSEQ multiplex PCR, while TCRdb's copy carries only in-frame clones and drops some. In the table there are more than 550,000 clones, about nine tenths of which are singletons. Sequencing was carried out using memory CD8+ T cells from PBMCs. As to subset: CD45RO+ cells pooled with CCR7-negative TemRA cells. This receptor was taken from a man aged 18 to 30 in good health. Some clones in this sample may be carry-over from other donors' samples. The chain employs TRBV29-1 and TRBJ2-1, with 7 nucleotides matching TRBD2. The CDR3 reads CSVEGILAGAFRNEQFF. The CDR3 DNA follows: TGCAGCGTTGAAGGCATTCTGGCGGGAGCCTTTAGGAATGAGCAGTTCTTC.